The T cell receptor (beta chain) under discussion was sequenced for a study of blood T cell repertoires in COVID-19 (dated by TCRdb to 2020 to 2022). Some background on the complete study: Samples from collaborators originated in the United States, Italy and Spain and spanned both the acute and convalescent phases of COVID-19. The repertoires were released in a freely available public database meant as a resource for research on the immune response to SARS-CoV-2. The material from the prospective study consisted of cDNA or gDNA derived from T cells, B-cell-depleted T cells, or PBMCs. Subjects who had been exposed to COVID-19, were actively infected with it, or had recovered from it provided the deeply sampled blood TCRbeta repertoires that made up the dataset. The samples were drawn from two sources: the first 160 participants of the ongoing ImmuneRACE study, and 1,200 or so subjects contributed by 6 global collaborators. Where available, HLA class I and class II types were obtained from metadata supplied by the sample provider rather than from assay-based typing. A de-identified subject ID, COVID-19 status, age in years and sex were almost always included in the sample metadata.

Samples from volunteer blood donors who had recovered from COVID-19 were contributed by a second Seattle source. The collaborating institutions used their own protocols to collect whole blood in K2EDTA tubes. For TCRbeta analysis, collaborators shipped samples as frozen whole blood, isolated PBMCs, or DNA extracted from either of those sample types. For this clone: The antigen it recognizes is unknown. Qualities for individual bases were not recorded, and no much larger clone is one base off.

Taken from cysteine to phenylalanine, the CDR3 has 15 residues. CDR3 DNA only is kept here, 45 bases in frame from base 1. Trimming takes 5 bases off V and 0 bases off J; junction bases not matched to a gene: 4. Via the germline V gene (reference sequence), CDR1 is SEHNR and CDR2 FQNEAQ. The full study reports these points: The amount of clinical and demographic metadata varied by source and participant and was provided uncurated.

TCRbeta CDR3 regions were amplified from genomic DNA by means of the immunoSEQ Assay, a bias-controlled multiplex PCR. In the paper's pipeline: Nucleated cell counts per sample were estimated from amplification of reference gene primers within the assay. To quantify the absolute abundance of each unique TCRbeta CDR3 rearrangement, sequence reads were collapsed and filtered. For each sample, productive Simpson clonality was calculated by taking the square root of Simpson's diversity index across productive rearrangements. TCRdb took this table from immuneACCESS and kept in-frame rearrangements with V and J called. Such tables lack part of the clones; where checked against another copy, unresolved V genes explain under half of the gap, and the rest is unexplained. V, J and clone size were drawn from that table, and D and trimming were deduced from the DNA. The sample data list over 250,000 clones, and about four fifths of these were observed just once. 8% to 9.5% of the sample comes from the top ten.

The material sequenced was peripheral blood. The chain couples TRBV7-9 to TRBJ1-2; 9 of the junction bases match TRBD1. This clonotype was obtained from a woman between 50 and 59 years old who had recovered from COVID-19. DNA sequence: TGTGCCAGCAGCCACGGACAGGGGTCTAACTATGGCTACACCTTC. It translates as CASSHGQGSNYGYTF.